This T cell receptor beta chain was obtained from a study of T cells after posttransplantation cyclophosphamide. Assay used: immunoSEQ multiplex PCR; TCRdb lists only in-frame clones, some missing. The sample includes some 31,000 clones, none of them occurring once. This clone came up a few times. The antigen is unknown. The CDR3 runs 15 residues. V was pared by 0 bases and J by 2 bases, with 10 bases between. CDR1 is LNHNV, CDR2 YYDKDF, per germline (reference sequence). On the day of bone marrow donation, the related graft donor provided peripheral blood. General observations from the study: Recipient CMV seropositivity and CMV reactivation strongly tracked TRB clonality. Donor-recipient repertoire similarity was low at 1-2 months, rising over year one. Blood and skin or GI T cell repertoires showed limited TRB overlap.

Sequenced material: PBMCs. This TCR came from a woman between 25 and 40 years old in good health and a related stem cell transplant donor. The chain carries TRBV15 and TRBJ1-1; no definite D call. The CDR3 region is CATSRDLAENTEAFF. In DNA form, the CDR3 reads TGTGCCACCAGCAGAGATTTGGCAGAAAACACTGAAGCTTTCTTT.